This TCR beta chain came from a study of CD8 T cells in Susac syndrome. Reverse transcription of roughly 0.5 to 1 ug RNA was performed with random hexamers. TCRdb analysed the immunoSEQ multiplex PCR reads with MiXCR anew, one entry per CDR3 protein. The sample yields 230,000 or so distinct CDR3 sequences, approximately 95% seen once. The sequence was obtained from a human donor with multiple sclerosis. Material: CD4+ T cells from PBMCs.

The CDR3 spells CASSPPGLRAEQFF. In DNA form, the CDR3 reads TGTGCCAGCAGTCCGCCGGGCCTAAGGGCGGAGCAGTTCTTC. This chain connects TRBV28 to TRBJ2-1; D call uncertain. The CDR3 totals 14 residues. The germline V gene has CDR1 MDHEN and CDR2 SYDVKM. Trimming stripped 5 bases from V and 10 bases from J, with 18 bases between.